Described below is a single T cell receptor beta chain sequence and its context. Its antigen remains unidentified. Each UMI, carrying a 6-nucleotide sample barcode, came from template switching. Nested PCRs of about 17 and 10 cycles, two in total, were run on TCRalpha and TCRbeta cDNA. From its re-call of the 5' RACE reads, TCRdb lists each CDR3 protein once, without DNA. The sample includes 300,000 to 400,000 distinct CDR3 sequences. Germline loops: CDR1 MNHEY, CDR2 SMNVEV (reference sequence). The CDR3 is 18 residues long. The data stem from a study of monozygotic twins with inflammatory bowel disease. Overall study findings and caveats: Patient-to-patient differences in immunosuppressive treatment may have added variability to the repertoires. Healthy co-twins showed greater TCRbeta diversity (inverse Simpson) than IBD patients.

The sequencing input was blood. The origin of this receptor is a human donor with ulcerative colitis or Crohn's disease, or a healthy co-twin of an affected twin (not recorded which). The rearrangement uses TRBV27 and TRBJ2-2; TCRdb outputs TRBD2, but without DNA this stays unchecked. CDR3 loop: CASSSPPGFSRGTGELFF.